These T cell receptor beta chains were read from a single sample in a study of OX40 agonist ivuxolimab in advanced cancers. Generated by immunoSEQ multiplex PCR, the TCRdb table keeps only in-frame clones and is missing some. The profile shows 68,000 or so clones, more than 85% of them singletons. Sequenced here: CD4+ or CD8+ T cells sorted from blood, sampled in a trial of the OX40 agonist ivuxolimab. These receptors all stem from an adult with an advanced solid tumor such as melanoma, head and neck, liver or kidney cancer. The CDR3 runs from the conserved cysteine through the conserved F or W. A D gene is named only where the DNA matches it firmly. Rows may omit the clone size; those that give it use once, few, many or a size class.

clone size,D gene,J gene,CDR3 length,V gene,CDR3 protein,CDR3 DNA
once,-,TRBJ2-1,15,TRBV11-3,CASSFVLSRDNEQFF,TGTGCCAGCAGCTTTGTACTTTCACGCGACAATGAGCAGTTCTTC
-,TRBD1,TRBJ2-5,13,TRBV9,CASNQGVGETQYF,TGTGCCAGCAACCAGGGGGTTGGAGAGACCCAGTACTTC
-,-,TRBJ1-6,14,TRBV5-6,CASSNRVGEVSLHF,TGTGCCAGCAGCAACCGGGTTGGGGAGGTGTCCCTCCACTTT
once,-,TRBJ2-1,15,TRBV7-3,CASSLPGGAGNEQFF,TGTGCCAGCAGCTTACCCGGGGGCGCGGGGAATGAGCAGTTCTTC
-,TRBD1,TRBJ2-1,16,TRBV5-6,CASSKTGGPTYNEQFF,TGTGCCAGCTCTAAGACAGGGGGTCCTACCTACAATGAGCAGTTCTTC
-,-,TRBJ1-2,14,TRBV19,CASTSVGANYGYTF,TGTGCCAGTACTTCCGTCGGAGCTAACTATGGCTACACCTTC
-,-,TRBJ2-5,12,TRBV5-1,CASSSPQETQYF,TGCGCCAGCAGCTCCCCACAAGAGACCCAGTACTTC
-,TRBD1,TRBJ1-1,14,TRBV6-1,CASSPGTGGTEAFF,TGTGCCAGCAGTCCAGGGACAGGGGGCACTGAAGCTTTCTTT
-,-,TRBJ2-7,13,TRBV10-2,CASTKTPPYEQYF,TGCGCCAGTACGAAGACCCCACCCTACGAGCAGTACTTC
-,-,TRBJ1-2,17,TRBV21-1,CASSKKTPGQGRGGYTF,TGTGCCAGCAGCAAGAAAACTCCGGGACAGGGTAGGGGTGGCTACACCTTC
-,TRBD1,TRBJ1-6,14,TRBV7-9,CASTGTAPNSPLHF,TGTGCCAGCACTGGGACAGCGCCTAATTCACCCCTCCACTTT
-,-,TRBJ2-5,15,TRBV15,CATSEWQKWQETQYF,TGTGCCACCAGCGAGTGGCAAAAGTGGCAAGAGACCCAGTACTTC
-,-,TRBJ1-6,13,TRBV19,CASRERAQSPLHF,TGTGCCAGTAGAGAGAGGGCCCAATCACCCCTCCACTTT
-,TRBD1,TRBJ2-1,14,TRBV6-6,CASSSPGQNNEQFF,TGTGCCAGCAGTTCCCCGGGACAGAACAATGAGCAGTTCTTC
-,-,TRBJ1-3,14,TRBV19,CASISGGAGNTIYF,TGTGCCAGTATTTCCGGCGGAGCTGGAAACACCATATATTTT
-,-,TRBJ2-1,15,TRBV19,CASSIEGSSYNEQFF,TGTGCCAGTAGTATAGAGGGGAGCTCCTACAATGAGCAGTTCTTC
once,TRBD2,TRBJ2-1,17,TRBV7-2,CASSPDQGSGSFNEQFF,TGTGCCAGCAGCCCGGACCAAGGGAGCGGGAGTTTCAATGAGCAGTTCTTC
-,-,TRBJ1-6,13,TRBV5-1,CASSFTWMSPLHF,TGCGCCAGCAGCTTTACCTGGATGTCCCCCCTCCACTTT
few,-,TRBJ1-6,14,TRBV19,CASRPTSYNSPLHF,TGTGCCAGTAGACCTACCTCCTATAATTCACCCCTCCACTTT
-,-,TRBJ1-5,14,TRBV19,CASSPGRSNQPQHF,TGTGCCAGTAGTCCAGGGCGTTCAAATCAGCCCCAGCATTTT
-,-,TRBJ2-7,14,TRBV25-1,CASSESGSFYEQYF,TGTGCCAGCAGTGAATCTGGCAGCTTCTACGAGCAGTACTTC
once,-,TRBJ1-4,14,TRBV5-4,CASSIQDFNEKLFF,TGTGCCAGCAGCATACAGGACTTTAATGAAAAACTGTTTTTT
-,TRBD1,TRBJ1-3,16,TRBV6-1,CASSEYVGQGVDTIYF,TGTGCCAGCAGTGAATACGTGGGACAGGGTGTGGACACCATATATTTT
once,-,TRBJ2-5,12,TRBV5-1,CASSTDMETQYF,TGCGCCAGCAGCACGGATATGGAGACCCAGTACTTC
-,TRBD1,TRBJ1-2,14,TRBV2,CASSVDRGLGGYTF,TGTGCCAGCAGTGTTGACAGGGGGCTGGGTGGCTACACCTTC
-,TRBD2,TRBJ2-2,16,TRBV6-6,CASTGLAGANTGELFF,TGTGCCAGTACGGGACTAGCGGGGGCGAACACCGGGGAGCTGTTTTTT
-,TRBD1,TRBJ2-6,17,TRBV11-1,CASGGQGASPGANVLTF,TGTGCCAGCGGCGGACAGGGGGCGAGTCCTGGGGCCAACGTCCTGACTTTC
-,-,TRBJ2-6,18,TRBV18,CASSPRRDPSSGANVLTF,TGTGCCAGCTCACCGAGGCGCGACCCTAGCTCTGGGGCCAACGTCCTGACTTTC
-,-,TRBJ2-3,19,TRBV11-2,CASSGAWGFESAFTDTQYF,TGTGCCAGCAGCGGGGCTTGGGGTTTCGAGTCAGCATTCACAGATACGCAGTATTTT
-,TRBD2,TRBJ2-1,17,TRBV2,CASMPRVLAGGHDEQFF,TGTGCCAGCATGCCCCGGGTGTTAGCGGGGGGGCACGATGAGCAGTTCTTC